The sample holds a few counts of the clone carrying this TCR beta chain. Its target is not known. The record originates from a study of post-analysis software for immune sequencing data. Study details: Patients with relapsing-remitting, secondary progressive and progressive-relapsing multiple sclerosis courses were all represented.

V was shortened by 0 bases and J by 7 bases, with 4 bases between the two germline ends. The CDR3 extends over 13 amino acids. Germline V lookup: CDR1 MNHEY, CDR2 SVGAGI. Presence of unique molecular identifiers characterized the TCR beta cDNA libraries. Each CDR3 protein is one row after TCRdb ran MiXCR on the PCR reads. The sample carries roughly 600,000 distinct CDR3 sequences, 40% to 50% recorded once. General observations from the study: Four to six TRBV segments (TRBV5-6, TRBV5-1 and TRBV20-1 among them) occurred more frequently in patients than in controls. Normalized Chao1 diversity in multiple sclerosis patients fell significantly below that of controls.

The TCR sequence derives from a girl between 5 and 17 years old with multiple sclerosis. The V call is TRBV6-5, the J call TRBJ1-6; no firm D call. The sample consisted of blood. The CDR3 DNA reads as TGTGCCAGCAGTTACTCGAAGAATTCACCCCTCCACTTT. As protein: CASSYSKNSPLHF.